This T cell receptor (beta chain) was documented in a study of post-analysis software for immune sequencing data. Across the study: Recorded disease courses covered relapsing-remitting, secondary progressive and progressive-relapsing multiple sclerosis. Some patients had no subtype annotation.

This clonotype came up many times. Its antigen is unidentified. The CDR3 is 13 amino acids. Germline-derived CDR1 and CDR2 are SGHAT and FQNNGV. Trimming pared 5 bases from V and 3 bases from J, leaving 10 bases between. Study-wide points: Patients showed TRBV5-6, TRBV5-1 and TRBV20-1 among five TRBV segments more frequent than in controls. F measure showed strong co-clustering of same-batch samples. Multiple sclerosis patients showed significantly lower normalized Chao1 diversity than controls did.

Libraries were made from TCR beta cDNA, and they carried unique molecular identifiers. It was from roughly 1 to 10 million T cells that some 460,000 cDNA molecules came. Using its own MiXCR run on the PCR reads, TCRdb lists one record per CDR3 protein. The sample holds around 250,000 distinct CDR3 sequences, less than 40% seen once. The chain recombines TRBV11-2 with TRBJ1-1; the D is unclear. Sequenced sample: blood. This sequence originates from a girl aged 10 to 17 with multiple sclerosis. CDR3 bases: TGTGCCAGCAGCCTTCTAAGAGACACTGAAGCTTTCTTT. This translates into CASSLLRDTEAFF.